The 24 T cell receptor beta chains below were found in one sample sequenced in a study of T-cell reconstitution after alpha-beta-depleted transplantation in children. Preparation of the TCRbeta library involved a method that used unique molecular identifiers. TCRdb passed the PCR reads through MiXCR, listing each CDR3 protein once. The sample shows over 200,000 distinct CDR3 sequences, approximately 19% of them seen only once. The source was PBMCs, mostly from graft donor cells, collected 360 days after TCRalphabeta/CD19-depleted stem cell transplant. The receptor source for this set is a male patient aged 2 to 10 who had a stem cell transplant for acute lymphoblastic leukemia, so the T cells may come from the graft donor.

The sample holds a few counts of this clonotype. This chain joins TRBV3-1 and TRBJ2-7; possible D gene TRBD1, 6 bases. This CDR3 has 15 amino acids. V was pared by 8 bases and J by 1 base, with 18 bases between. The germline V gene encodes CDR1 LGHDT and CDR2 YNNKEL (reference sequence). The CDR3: CASSSTGPSSYEQYF. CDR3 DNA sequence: TGTGCCAGCTCAAGCACAGGGCCCTCATCCTACGAGCAGTACTTC.

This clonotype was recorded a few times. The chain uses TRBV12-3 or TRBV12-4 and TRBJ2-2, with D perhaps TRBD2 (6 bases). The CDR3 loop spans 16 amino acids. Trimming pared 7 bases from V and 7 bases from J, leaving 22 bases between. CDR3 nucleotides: TGTGCCAGCACCCGAAGACTAGGTCCTAGCGACGGGGAGCTGTTTTTT. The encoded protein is CASTRRLGPSDGELFF.

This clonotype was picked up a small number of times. In DNA form, the CDR3 reads TGCAGTGCCCAGCCGGGACAGTCCAATGAGCAGTTCTTC. Protein product: CSAQPGQSNEQFF. The chain combines TRBV20-1 with TRBJ2-1; 7 nucleotides agree with TRBD1. CDR3 length equals 13 residues. V dropped 6 bases and J dropped 6; count of bases not matched to a gene: 8. The germline CDR1 and CDR2 sequences are DFQATT and SNEGSKA (reference sequence).

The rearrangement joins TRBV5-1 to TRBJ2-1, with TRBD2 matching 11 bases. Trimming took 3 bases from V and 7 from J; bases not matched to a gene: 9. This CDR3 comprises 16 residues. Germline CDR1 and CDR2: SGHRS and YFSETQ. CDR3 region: CASSSTSGRFINEQFF. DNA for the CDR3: TGCGCCAGCAGCTCAACTAGCGGGAGATTTATTAATGAGCAGTTCTTC. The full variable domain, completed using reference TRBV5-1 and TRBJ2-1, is KAGVTQTPRYLIKTRGQQVTLSCSPISGHRSVSWYQQTPGQGLQFLFEYFSETQRNKGNFPGRFSGRQFSNSRSEMNVSTLELGDSALYLCASSSTSGRFINEQFFGPGTRLTVL.

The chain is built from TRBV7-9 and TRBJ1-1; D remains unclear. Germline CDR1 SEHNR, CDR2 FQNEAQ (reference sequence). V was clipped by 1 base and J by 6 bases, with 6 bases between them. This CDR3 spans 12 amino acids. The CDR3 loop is CASSLESAEAFF. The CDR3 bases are TGTGCCAGCAGCTTAGAGTCGGCTGAAGCTTTCTTT.

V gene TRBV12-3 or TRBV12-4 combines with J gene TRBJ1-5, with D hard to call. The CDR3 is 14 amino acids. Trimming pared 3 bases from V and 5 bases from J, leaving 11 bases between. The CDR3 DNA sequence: TGTGCCAGCAGTTTTCGGGCAGATCATCAGCCCCAGCATTTT. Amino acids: CASSFRADHQPQHF.

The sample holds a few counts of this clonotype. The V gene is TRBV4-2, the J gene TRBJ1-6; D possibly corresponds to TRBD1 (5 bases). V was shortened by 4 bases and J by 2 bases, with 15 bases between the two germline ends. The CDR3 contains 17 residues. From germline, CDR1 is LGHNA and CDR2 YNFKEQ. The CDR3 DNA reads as TGTGCCAGCAGCCCCCCGGCTGGGGGGGCCTATAATTCACCCCTCCACTTT. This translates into CASSPPAGGAYNSPLHF.

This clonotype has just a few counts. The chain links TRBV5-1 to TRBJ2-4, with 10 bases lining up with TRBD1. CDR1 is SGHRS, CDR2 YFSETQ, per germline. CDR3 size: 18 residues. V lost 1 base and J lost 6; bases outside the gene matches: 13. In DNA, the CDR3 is TGCGCCAGCAGCTTGAAGGGACAGGGGTCCCGCTGGATAAACATTCAGTACTTC. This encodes CASSLKGQGSRWINIQYF.

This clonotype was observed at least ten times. The CDR3 coding sequence is TGCAGTGCTAGATTGCCCCACCTCACCGGGGAGCTGTTTTTT. Protein sequence: CSARLPHLTGELFF. The chain has TRBV20-1 and TRBJ2-2; D unclear. Looked up from germline, CDR1 is DFQATT and CDR2 is SNEGSKA (reference sequence). Trimming cost V 2 bases and J 4 bases, with 11 bases left between them. There are 14 residues in the CDR3.

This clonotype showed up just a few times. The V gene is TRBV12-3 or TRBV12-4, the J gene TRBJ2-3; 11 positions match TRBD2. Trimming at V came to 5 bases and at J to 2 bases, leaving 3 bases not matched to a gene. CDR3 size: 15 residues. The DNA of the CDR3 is TGTGCCAGCAGTCCGGGACTAGCGGTCACAGATACGCAGTATTTT. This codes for CASSPGLAVTDTQYF.

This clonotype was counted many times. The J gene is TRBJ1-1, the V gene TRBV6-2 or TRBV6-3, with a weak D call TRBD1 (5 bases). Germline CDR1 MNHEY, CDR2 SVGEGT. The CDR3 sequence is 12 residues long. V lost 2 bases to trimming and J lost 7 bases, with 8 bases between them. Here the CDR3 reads CASSYGGYEAFF. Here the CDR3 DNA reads TGTGCCAGCAGTTACGGGGGGTATGAAGCTTTCTTT.

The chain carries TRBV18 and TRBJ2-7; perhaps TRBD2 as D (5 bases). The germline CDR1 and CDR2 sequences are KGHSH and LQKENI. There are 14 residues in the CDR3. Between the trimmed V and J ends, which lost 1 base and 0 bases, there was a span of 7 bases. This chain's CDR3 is CASSPLAGSYEQYF. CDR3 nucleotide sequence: TGTGCCAGCTCACCACTGGCGGGCTCCTACGAGCAGTACTTC.

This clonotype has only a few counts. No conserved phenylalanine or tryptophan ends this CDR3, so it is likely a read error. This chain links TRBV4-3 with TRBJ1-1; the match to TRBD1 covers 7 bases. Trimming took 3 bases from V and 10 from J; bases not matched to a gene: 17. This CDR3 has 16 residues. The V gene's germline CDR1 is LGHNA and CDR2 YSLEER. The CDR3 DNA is TGCGCCAGCAGCCACCTTCGCGCGACAGGGAAATTTAGAGCTTTCCTT. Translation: CASSHLRATGKFRAFL.

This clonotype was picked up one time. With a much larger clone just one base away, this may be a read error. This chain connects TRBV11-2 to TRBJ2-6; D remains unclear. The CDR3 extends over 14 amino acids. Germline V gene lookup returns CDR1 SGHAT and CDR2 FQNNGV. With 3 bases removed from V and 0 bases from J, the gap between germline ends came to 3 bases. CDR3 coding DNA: TGTGCCAGCAGCTTTAACTCTGGGGCCAACGTCCTGACTTTC. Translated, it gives CASSFNSGANVLTF.

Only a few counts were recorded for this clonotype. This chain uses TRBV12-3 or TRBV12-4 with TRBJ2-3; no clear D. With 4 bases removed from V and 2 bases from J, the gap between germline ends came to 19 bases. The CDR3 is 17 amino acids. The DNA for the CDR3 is TGTGCCAGCAGTTCCCCCCCTAGTACGGTACACACAGATACGCAGTATTTT. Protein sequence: CASSSPPSTVHTDTQYF.

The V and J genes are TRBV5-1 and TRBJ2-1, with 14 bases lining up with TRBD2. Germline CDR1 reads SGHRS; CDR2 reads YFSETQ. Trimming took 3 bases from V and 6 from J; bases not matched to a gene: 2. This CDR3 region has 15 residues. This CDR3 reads CASSYGTSGSNEQFF. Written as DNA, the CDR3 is TGCGCCAGCAGCTACGGGACTAGCGGGAGCAATGAGCAGTTCTTC.

CDR3 coding DNA: TGTGCCAGCAGTTTGGCGGGGGGTGCCTACGAGCAGTACTTC. Protein sequence: CASSLAGGAYEQYF. The chain is built from TRBV27 and TRBJ2-7; 8 nucleotides align to TRBD2. The ends lost 3 bases at V and 2 bases at J; junction bases unmatched: 3. In germline, CDR1 is MNHEY, CDR2 SMNVEV (reference sequence). The CDR3 consists of 14 residues.

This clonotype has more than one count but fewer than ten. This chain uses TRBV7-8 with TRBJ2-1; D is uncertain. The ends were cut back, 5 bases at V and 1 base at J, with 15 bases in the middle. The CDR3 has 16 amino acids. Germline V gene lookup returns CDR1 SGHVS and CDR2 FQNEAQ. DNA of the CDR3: TGTGCCAGCAGCCCCTCGACTCGGTCTTCCTACAATGAGCAGTTCTTC. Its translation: CASSPSTRSSYNEQFF.

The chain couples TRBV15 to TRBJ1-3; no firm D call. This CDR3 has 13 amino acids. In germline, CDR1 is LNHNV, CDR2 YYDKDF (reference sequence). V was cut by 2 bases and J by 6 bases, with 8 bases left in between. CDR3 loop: CATSRSQANTIYF. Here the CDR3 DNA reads TGTGCCACCAGCAGAAGCCAGGCAAACACCATATATTTT.

This CDR3 is CASSPDRVAGNTIYF. Here the CDR3 DNA reads TGTGCCAGCAGCCCCGACAGGGTTGCTGGAAACACCATATATTTT. The V call is TRBV11-1, the J call TRBJ1-3; TRBD1 aligns across 7 bases. CDR1 and CDR2 (germline): SGHAT, FQDESV (reference sequence). The CDR3 loop spans 15 amino acids. V shed 5 bases, J shed 2 bases, and the junction held 6 bases outside the gene matches.

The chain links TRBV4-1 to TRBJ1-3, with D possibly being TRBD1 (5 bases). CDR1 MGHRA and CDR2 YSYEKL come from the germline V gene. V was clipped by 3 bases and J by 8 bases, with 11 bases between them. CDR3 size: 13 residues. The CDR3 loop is CASSQTQGHTIYF. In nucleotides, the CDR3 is TGCGCCAGCAGCCAGACTCAGGGTCACACCATATATTTT.

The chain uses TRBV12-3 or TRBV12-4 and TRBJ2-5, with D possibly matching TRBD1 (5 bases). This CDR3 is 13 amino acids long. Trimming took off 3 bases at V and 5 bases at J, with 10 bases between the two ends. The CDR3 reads CASSFSGLETQYF. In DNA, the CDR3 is TGTGCCAGCAGTTTTTCAGGGTTGGAGACCCAGTACTTC.

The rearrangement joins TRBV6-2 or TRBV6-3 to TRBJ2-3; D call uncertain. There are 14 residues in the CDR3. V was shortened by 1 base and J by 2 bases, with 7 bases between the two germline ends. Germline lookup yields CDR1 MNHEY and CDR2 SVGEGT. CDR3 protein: CASSYWWATDTQYF. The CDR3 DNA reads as TGTGCCAGCAGTTACTGGTGGGCCACAGATACGCAGTATTTT.

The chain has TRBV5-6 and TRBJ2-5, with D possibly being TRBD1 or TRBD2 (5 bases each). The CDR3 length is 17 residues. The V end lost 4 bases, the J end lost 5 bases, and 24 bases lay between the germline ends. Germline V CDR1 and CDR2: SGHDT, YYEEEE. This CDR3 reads CASSGGAWAPILETQYF. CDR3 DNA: TGTGCCAGCAGCGGGGGAGCGTGGGCCCCGATTCTGGAGACCCAGTACTTC.